The 19 T cell receptor beta chains below come from one sample, sequenced in a study of regulatory T cells in long-lasting Graves disease. CDR3-region Arm-PCR and iRepertoire HTBI primers produced the TCR beta libraries. TCRdb re-derived calls from the multiplex PCR reads in MiXCR, one entry per CDR3 protein. Here the sample spans a few hundred thousand distinct CDR3 sequences, 15% to 20% being singletons. The time point denotes: newly diagnosed GD, antithyroid drugs for less than 3 months. PBMC RNA served as the TCR library source. These records were also assigned to another study, of T cells in Graves' hyperthyroidism and ophthalmopathy.

The source was peripheral blood mononuclear cells (PBMCs), collected at new diagnosis, from a patient treated with antithyroid drugs. All receptors derive from a middle-aged man with Graves disease.

This clonotype was recorded once. This likely came from a read error, as a far larger clone is one base away. The chain carries TRBV7-3 and TRBJ2-1; TRBD2 agrees at 9 bases. From germline, CDR1 is SGHTA and CDR2 FQGTGA. The CDR3 loop spans 16 amino acids. CDR3 DNA sequence: TGTGCCAACAGCGATACTAGCGGGTTTTCCTACAATGAGCAGTTCTTC. Protein product: CANSDTSGFSYNEQFF.

This clonotype came up many times. This chain connects TRBV28 to TRBJ1-5; 7 bases fit TRBD1. Germline lookup yields CDR1 MDHEN and CDR2 SYDVKM. The CDR3 sequence is 14 residues long. Losses at the gene ends were 6 bases for V and 7 bases for J; bases not matched to a gene: 9. The CDR3 DNA reads as TGTGCCAGCAGCTTAACAGGGGATAGCCAGCCCCAGCATTTT. Translating it yields CASSLTGDSQPQHF.

This clonotype was recorded a few times. The CDR3 coding sequence is TGTGCCAGCAGACCAAGGATTATGAACACTGAAGCTTTCTTT. Translated, it gives CASRPRIMNTEAFF. The chain couples TRBV5-5 to TRBJ1-1; D is unresolved. Per the germline V gene, CDR1 is SGHKS and CDR2 is YYEKEE (reference sequence). This CDR3 spans 14 amino acids. V was shortened by 5 bases and J by 0 bases, with 11 bases between the two germline ends.

This clonotype has more than one count but fewer than ten. The chain combines TRBV20-1 with TRBJ1-2; TRBD1 aligns across 12 bases. CDR1 and CDR2 (germline): DFQATT, SNEGSKA (reference sequence). Trimming at V came to 1 base and at J to 2 bases, leaving 2 bases not matched to a gene. The CDR3 is 15 amino acids. The CDR3 sequence: CSARGGTGGNYGYTF. The CDR3 region has the DNA TGCAGTGCTAGAGGGGGGACAGGGGGCAACTATGGCTACACCTTC.

In this sample, this clonotype turned up a few times. The chain carries TRBV28 and TRBJ1-1; D possibly corresponds to TRBD1 (5 bases). The germline V gene encodes CDR1 MDHEN and CDR2 SYDVKM. This CDR3 has 13 residues. V gave up 10 bases and J gave up 0 bases, with 12 bases separating them. CDR3 amino acids: CATLQVMNTEAFF. As DNA, the CDR3 is TGTGCCACCCTACAGGTCATGAACACTGAAGCTTTCTTT.

Concerning this clonotype itself: This likely stems from a read error, as it lies one base from a far larger clone. V is TRBV2 and J is TRBJ2-7; 8 bases fit TRBD1. The end of the DNA is better explained by TRBJ2-5, so the J call may be wrong. Germline V lookup: CDR1 SNHLY, CDR2 FYNNEI. This CDR3 has 15 residues. CDR3 in DNA: TGTGCCAACAGCCAGGACAGGGCCAGGAAAGAGACCCAGTACTTC. Encoded protein: CANSQDRARKETQYF.

This chain uses TRBV20-1 with TRBJ2-7, with D uncertain. Trimming left V 5 bases short and J 7 bases short, with 12 bases between. The CDR3 totals 11 residues. Germline values: CDR1 DFQATT, CDR2 SNEGSKA (reference sequence). The CDR3 reads CSAQDSWEQYF. The CDR3 bases are TGCAGTGCTCAAGACTCGTGGGAGCAGTACTTC.

CDR3 in DNA: TGTGCCAGCAGCAAAGCGGGGGAGTTCACCGGGGAGCTGTTTTTT. Its protein product is CASSKAGEFTGELFF. This sequence joins TRBV7-6 and TRBJ2-2; 8 bases map to TRBD2. The germline V gene encodes CDR1 SGHVS and CDR2 FNYEAQ. Germline trimming cut 5 bases from V and 4 bases from J; bases unmatched to any gene: 6. The CDR3 covers 15 residues. Full variable domain (missing parts from reference TRBV7-6 and TRBJ2-2): GAGVSQSPRYKVTKRGQDVALRCDPISGHVSLYWYRQALGQGPEFLTYFNYEAQQDKSGLPNDRFSAERPEGSISTLTIQRTEQRDSAMYRCASSKAGEFTGELFFGEGSRLTVL.

This clonotype was detected ten times or more. V gene TRBV2 combines with J gene TRBJ2-3; D uncertain. CDR3 size: 12 residues. CDR1 and CDR2 from the germline V gene are SNHLY and FYNNEI. Trimming pared 4 bases from V and 4 bases from J, leaving 6 bases between. The CDR3 sequence is CASSVTSDTQYF. The CDR3 nucleotides are TGTGCCAGCAGTGTTACTTCAGATACGCAGTATTTT.

This clonotype was counted ten times or more. The chain has TRBV30 and TRBJ2-4, with TRBD1 identical over 8 bases. The ends lost 0 bases at V and 6 bases at J; junction bases unmatched: 4. Germline CDR1 is GTSNPN and CDR2 is SVGIG (reference sequence). The length of the CDR3 is 14 residues. The CDR3, as DNA: TGTGCCTGGAGTGTAGGTACAGGGGGAAACATTCAGTACTTC. Translation gives CAWSVGTGGNIQYF.

This clonotype has a count of ten or more. The rearrangement uses TRBV13 and TRBJ1-1; a possible D gene is TRBD1 (5 bases). The CDR3 runs 15 residues. CDR1 is PRHDT, CDR2 FYEKMQ, per germline (reference sequence). The germline V and J ends were trimmed by 5 bases and 1 base, with 14 bases remaining between them. CDR3 DNA: TGTGCCAGCAGCGGGTTCGGGGCTAGGAACACTGAAGCTTTCTTT. It specifies CASSGFGARNTEAFF. Complete variable domain (other parts from reference TRBV13 and TRBJ1-1): AAGVIQSPRHLIKEKRETATLKCYPIPRHDTVYWYQQGPGQDPQFLISFYEKMQSDKGSIPDRFSAQQFSDYHSELNMSSLELGDSALYFCASSGFGARNTEAFFGQGTRLTVV.

This clonotype appeared many times. The chain uses TRBV6-5 and TRBJ2-5; possible D gene TRBD2, 5 bases. Between the trimmed V and J ends, which lost 4 bases and 7 bases, there was a span of 13 bases. The CDR3 contains 13 residues. The germline V gene has CDR1 MNHEY and CDR2 SVGAGI. CDR3 sequence (DNA): TGTGCCAGCAGTTCCGGGGAAAGATCGACCCAGTACTTC. It yields the protein CASSSGERSTQYF.

V and J are TRBV29-1 and TRBJ2-3; 7 positions agree with TRBD1. This CDR3 has 18 amino acids. The germline V gene encodes CDR1 SQVTM and CDR2 ANQGSEA. Trimming at V came to 3 bases and at J to 1 base, leaving 16 bases not matched to a gene. CDR3 sequence reads: CSVEPPPHTGAGTDTQYF. CDR3 coding DNA: TGCAGCGTTGAGCCCCCCCCCCATACAGGGGCCGGCACAGATACGCAGTATTTT.

This clonotype has at least ten counts. The rearrangement joins TRBV30 to TRBJ1-4; D not certain. Trimming removed 2 bases from V and 10 bases from J, with 20 bases in between. CDR1 GTSNPN and CDR2 SVGIG come from the germline V gene (reference sequence). CDR3 length: 15 residues. The CDR3 region has the DNA TGTGCCTGGAGTCCAGTGGGGTCACTTGAGGGAAAACTGTTTTTT. Translated: CAWSPVGSLEGKLFF.

This clonotype was seen repeatedly, ten times or more. V usage is TRBV20-1 and J usage is TRBJ2-7; D remains unclear. Germline V gene data show CDR1 as DFQATT and CDR2 as SNEGSKA (reference sequence). Trimming shortened V by 5 bases and J by 3 bases, and 8 bases separated the two germline ends. The CDR3 has 11 amino acids. CDR3: CSALDHYEQYF. The CDR3 DNA sequence: TGCAGTGCTTTGGACCACTACGAGCAGTACTTC.

This clonotype was seen many times. The CDR3 loop reads CASSFDGYGQRLYF. CDR3 in DNA: TGTGCCAGCAGTTTTGACGGGTACGGGCAGCGACTGTACTTC. This chain uses TRBV6-5 with TRBJ2-7; D remains unclear. CDR1 and CDR2 from the germline V gene are MNHEY and SVGAGI. The CDR3 has 14 amino acids. V dropped 4 bases and J dropped 12 bases, with 22 bases sitting between them.

In this sample, this clonotype turned up a few times. The genes are TRBV10-3 and TRBJ2-7; the D gene is possibly TRBD1 (6 bases). Looked up from germline, CDR1 is ENHRY and CDR2 is SYGVKD. Trimming removed 5 bases at V and 8 bases at J, with 13 bases between. The CDR3 has 12 amino acids. CDR3 coding DNA: TGTGCCATCAGTCGGGACACCCTCAAGCAGTACTTC. It specifies CAISRDTLKQYF.

This clonotype was recorded at least ten times. This chain connects TRBV29-1 to TRBJ2-1; 10 bases match TRBD1. The CDR3 is 12 amino acids. In germline, CDR1 is SQVTM, CDR2 ANQGSEA. Trimming at V came to 4 bases and at J to 6 bases, leaving 0 bases not matched to a gene. The CDR3 region is CSVGTGGNEQFF. The CDR3 DNA is TGCAGCGTTGGGACAGGGGGCAATGAGCAGTTCTTC.

In this sample, this clonotype turned up many times. The chain recombines TRBV7-9 with TRBJ1-2; no definite D call. Germline CDR1 SEHNR, CDR2 FQNEAQ (reference sequence). CDR3 length equals 14 residues. V dropped 1 base and J dropped 4 bases, with 10 bases sitting between them. This CDR3 reads CASSLGLAFYGYTF. DNA of the CDR3: TGTGCCAGCAGCTTAGGATTGGCATTCTATGGCTACACCTTC.